This TCR beta chain was profiled in a study of beta chain features in type 1 diabetes. As to this clone: As yet, its antigen is unknown.

Study-wide findings and caveats: Any PCR bias toward short templates would affect both groups alike. A greater similarity of naive, central memory and Treg TCRB repertoires was seen among patients than among healthy donors. Insertions at VDJ junctions were less frequent in type 1 diabetes patients. These patients also deleted more nucleotides at the same junctions.

Every isolated RNA sample was fully reverse transcribed, so sequencing captured expressed TCRB transcripts. The protocol was immunoSEQ multiplex PCR, while the TCRdb copy is restricted to in-frame clones and leaves out a portion. Of 200,000 to 250,000 clones in the sample, over 8.5% were seen once. Purity exceeded 98% in all sorted populations. Sequenced sample: naive CD4+ T cells from blood. This TCR was recovered from a young woman in good health.

The CDR3 DNA is TGTGCCTGGAAGTTCGCTAGCAGAGGGATTGGTGAGCAGTTCTTC. Translated, it gives CAWKFASRGIGEQFF. The chain employs TRBV30 and TRBJ2-1, with D possibly matching TRBD2 (5 bases). Trimming took off 4 bases at V and 9 bases at J, with 22 bases between the two ends. The CDR3 covers 15 residues. Germline values: CDR1 GTSNPN, CDR2 SVGIG (reference sequence). Full variable domain (outside the CDR3, taken from reference TRBV30 and TRBJ2-1): SQTIHQWPATLVQPVGSPLSLECTVEGTSNPNLYWYRQAAGRGLQLLFYSVGIGQISSEVPQNLSASRPQDRQFILSSKKLLLSDSGFYLCAWKFASRGIGEQFFGPGTRLTVL.